This TCR beta chain was captured by sequencing in a study of a mutant IDH1 vaccine in newly diagnosed glioma. On the study more broadly: Treated individuals were around 60% male and approximately 38% female, averaging roughly 38 years of age. The earlier regimen, radiotherapy, temozolomide, or both, was most often both. Study-wide points: Vaccine-induced responses were seen in approximately 92% of patients, spanning several MHC alleles. Pseudoprogression appears to have had no connection to changes in top peripheral T cell clonotypes.

Germline CDR1 and CDR2: WNHNN and SYGVQD (reference sequence). Losses at the gene ends were 6 bases for V and 6 bases for J; bases not matched to a gene: 4. The CDR3 contains 15 residues. Sequencing was performed with immunoSEQ multiplex PCR; in TCRdb, only in-frame clones are kept and a portion is missing. The sample lists over 20,000 clones, roughly 90% occurring once. Time point given: baseline, week 1 (first vaccination visit). Treatment indicated: pre-vaccination baseline after standard-of-care therapy. Concerning this clone: Its target is not known.

Source: PBMCs, taken from a glioma patient treated with radiotherapy, temozolomide or both. This clonotype was sampled from a man aged 25-45 years with glioma. The chain joins TRBV10-1 to TRBJ2-3, with TRBD2 matching over 15 bases. CDR3 in DNA: TGCGCCAGCAGCGGACTAGCGGGAGGGTCCGATACGCAGTATTTT. Its translation: CASSGLAGGSDTQYF.